The source of this T cell receptor (beta chain) is a study of identifying expanded T cells in peripheral blood. General observations from the study: Across healthy donors, higher total template counts meant significantly greater roughly 2-week count variance. Differentially abundant clones: around 1.2 between replicates, around 17 at roughly 2 weeks, 19 to 20 at four.

This clone was detected only once. The target antigen is unknown. Collection occurred without any documented infections or immune events in donors. TCRdb's copy holds only in-frame clones and misses some; the assay was immunoSEQ multiplex PCR. Of tens of thousands of clones listed, about nine tenths are singletons. From germline, CDR1 is SGHNT and CDR2 YENEEA. V was pared by 5 bases and J by 0 bases, with 10 bases between. The CDR3 has 15 residues. Input material: blood. The receptor was derived from a person aged 18 to 75 in good health. This chain links TRBV11-3 with TRBJ2-2, with D maybe TRBD2 (5 bases). The DNA for the CDR3 is TGTGCCAGCAGCGAGGGAGAGACGAACACCGGGGAGCTGTTTTTT. Translation: CASSEGETNTGELFF.